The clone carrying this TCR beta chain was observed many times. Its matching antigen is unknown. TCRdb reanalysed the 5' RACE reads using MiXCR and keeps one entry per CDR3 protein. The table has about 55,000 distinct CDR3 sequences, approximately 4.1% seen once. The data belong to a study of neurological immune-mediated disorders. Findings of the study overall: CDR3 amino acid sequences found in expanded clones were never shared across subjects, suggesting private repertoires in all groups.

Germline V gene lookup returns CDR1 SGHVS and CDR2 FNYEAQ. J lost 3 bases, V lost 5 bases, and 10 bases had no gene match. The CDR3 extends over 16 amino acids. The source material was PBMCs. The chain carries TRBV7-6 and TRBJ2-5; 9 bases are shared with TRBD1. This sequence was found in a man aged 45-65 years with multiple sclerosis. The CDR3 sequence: CASSPILGQGEETQYF. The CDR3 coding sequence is TGTGCCAGCAGCCCAATTCTGGGACAGGGCGAAGAGACCCAGTACTTC.